The rows below give T cell receptor beta chains drawn from one sample of a study of T cells in tuberculosis. Only in-frame clones appear in the TCRdb table, and some are missing; sequencing was by immunoSEQ multiplex PCR. The sample includes about 59,000 clones, approximately 81% of them seen just once. The sequenced sample consisted of CD1b-GMM tetramer-negative cells sorted from PBMCs. The receptors derive from an adult woman with latent tuberculosis. Both conserved end residues are part of each CDR3. The D gene is left open where the match is weak. Size is omitted from some rows. Given values are once, few, many or a class for expanded clones.

J: TRBJ2-5; V: TRBV7-2; size: -; D: -; DNA: TGTGCCAGCAGCTTAGATGGGCCGGGGGAGACCCAGTACTTC; CDR3: CASSLDGPGETQYF
J: TRBJ2-7; V: TRBV6-5; size: -; D: -; DNA: TGTGCCAGCAGTTCTATGGGGGCCTCCTACGAGCAGTACTTC; CDR3: CASSSMGASYEQYF
J: TRBJ2-2; V: TRBV28; size: -; D: -; DNA: TGTGCCAGCAGTTTATTACGGACAGTCCTCGGGCGATGGGACACCGGGGAGCTGTTTTTT; CDR3: CASSLLRTVLGRWDTGELFF
J: TRBJ1-2; V: TRBV29-1; size: -; D: -; DNA: TGCAGCGTTGATGGGCCCAGAAGCTATGGCTACACCTTC; CDR3: CSVDGPRSYGYTF
J: TRBJ2-1; V: TRBV19; size: -; D: -; DNA: TGTGCCAGTAGTATAGACGGCGGTCTCCACAATGAGCAGTTCTTC; CDR3: CASSIDGGLHNEQFF
J: TRBJ1-2; V: TRBV4-2; size: few; D: -; DNA: TGTGCCAGCAGCCAAGAGAAAGGGAGTGGCTATGGCTACACCTTC; CDR3: CASSQEKGSGYGYTF
J: TRBJ1-4; V: TRBV28; size: -; D: -; DNA: TGTGCCAGCAGTGCATTTTCAGGGGCAGGGTATGGAAAACTGTTTTTT; CDR3: CASSAFSGAGYGKLFF
J: TRBJ2-3; V: TRBV15; size: -; D: TRBD2; DNA: TGTGCCACTTCGAGAGCAACTAGCGGGGGACTATATACGCAGTATTTT; CDR3: CATSRATSGGLYTQYF
J: TRBJ1-6; V: TRBV30; size: -; D: TRBD1; DNA: TGTGCCTGGAGTCAGGGACAGGGGGCGCGGTCACCCCTCCACTTT; CDR3: CAWSQGQGARSPLHF
J: TRBJ2-7; V: TRBV5-1; size: -; D: TRBD1; DNA: TGCGCCAGCAGCTCAGAGGAGACAGGGGGCGTATACGAGCAGTACTTC; CDR3: CASSSEETGGVYEQYF
J: TRBJ2-3; V: TRBV7-3; size: -; D: -; DNA: TGTGCCAGCAGCTTAGCGACAACAGATACGCAGTATTTT; CDR3: CASSLATTDTQYF
J: TRBJ2-3; V: TRBV10-3; size: -; D: -; DNA: TGTGCCATCAGCGGAGCCCCCACAGATACGCAGTATTTT; CDR3: CAISGAPTDTQYF
J: TRBJ2-3; V: TRBV19; size: -; D: TRBD2; DNA: TGTGCCAGTAGTGCTCGGACTAGCGGGACTTCGGATACGCAGTATTTT; CDR3: CASSARTSGTSDTQYF
J: TRBJ2-5; V: TRBV19; size: -; D: TRBD1; DNA: TGTGCCAGTATCGACAGGGGGCAATACTACGAGACCCAGTACTTC; CDR3: CASIDRGQYYETQYF
J: TRBJ1-1; V: TRBV18; size: -; D: -; DNA: TGTGCCAGCTCACCCCGAAGCGGTGGCACTGAAGCTTTCTTT; CDR3: CASSPRSGGTEAFF
J: TRBJ2-7; V: TRBV12-5; size: once; D: TRBD1; DNA: TGTGCTAGTGCCTCCTCGGGACAGACCAAACTCTACGAGCAGTACTTC; CDR3: CASASSGQTKLYEQYF
J: TRBJ2-3; V: TRBV19; size: -; D: TRBD2; DNA: TGTGCCAGTAGTATAGGCTCGGGGGGTGGAGATACGCAGTATTTT; CDR3: CASSIGSGGGDTQYF
J: TRBJ1-1; V: TRBV19; size: -; D: -; DNA: TGTGCCAGTAGTATGACCTTACCGCCGCGGACAGTTTGGGACACTGAAGCTTTCTTT; CDR3: CASSMTLPPRTVWDTEAFF
J: TRBJ2-5; V: TRBV19; size: few; D: TRBD2; DNA: TGTGCCAGTAGCGACGGGAGGGCCAGGGAGACCCAGTACTTC; CDR3: CASSDGRARETQYF
J: TRBJ1-2; V: TRBV10-3; size: -; D: -; DNA: TGTGCCATCAGTAACACAGGGCCCTATGGCTACACCTTC; CDR3: CAISNTGPYGYTF
J: TRBJ2-5; V: TRBV18; size: few; D: -; DNA: TGTGCCAGCTCACCAGGGAAGGGGATCGGCCAAGAGACCCAGTACTTC; CDR3: CASSPGKGIGQETQYF
J: TRBJ1-1; V: TRBV7-6; size: -; D: -; DNA: TGTGCCAGCAACGCGGGCTTTAACACTGAAGCTTTCTTT; CDR3: CASNAGFNTEAFF
J: TRBJ2-2; V: TRBV27; size: once; D: -; DNA: TGTGCCAGCAGGACTCCGGGAATCACCGGGGAGCTGTTTTTT; CDR3: CASRTPGITGELFF
J: TRBJ1-2; V: TRBV2; size: -; D: -; DNA: TGTGCCAGCAAACAGTCGGGGAGCTACACCTTC; CDR3: CASKQSGSYTF
J: TRBJ1-4; V: TRBV4-3; size: -; D: -; DNA: TGCGCCAGCAGCCAAGAGCTAGCCACCGGCGAAAAACTGTTTTTT; CDR3: CASSQELATGEKLFF
J: TRBJ1-3; V: TRBV5-4; size: -; D: -; DNA: TGTGCCAGCAGCCCGGGGAACCGAGGAAACACCATATATTTT; CDR3: CASSPGNRGNTIYF
J: TRBJ1-2; V: TRBV7-9; size: -; D: -; DNA: TGTGCCAGCAGCGCCCAGGGGACATCCGATGGCTACACCTTC; CDR3: CASSAQGTSDGYTF
J: TRBJ2-5; V: TRBV28; size: -; D: TRBD2; DNA: TGTGCCAGCAGCATCGGTCTAGCGGGGGGGGGTAAAGAGACCCAGTACTTC; CDR3: CASSIGLAGGGKETQYF
J: TRBJ2-1; V: TRBV28; size: -; D: TRBD2; DNA: TGTGCCAGCAGGGAGACTAGCATCTATGAGCAGTTCTTC; CDR3: CASRETSIYEQFF